A single T cell receptor (beta chain) is shown here with its context. Its antigen is not identified. An end of the junction differs from the germline gene, which may be a read error. This specimen comes from a study of beta chain features in type 1 diabetes. Study-wide findings and caveats: Shortening of TCRB CDR3s, moderate but significant, appeared in all four CD4+ subsets of Type 1 diabetes patients.

Every isolated RNA sample was fully reverse transcribed, so sequencing captured expressed TCRB transcripts. Assay: immunoSEQ multiplex PCR; the TCRdb copy retains only in-frame clones and omits some. This repertoire shows approximately 57,000 clones, under 60% found once; its top ten account for 2% to 3%. The CDR3 extends over 14 amino acids. Per germline, CDR1 SSHAT and CDR2 FNYEAQ (reference sequence). The sequence was collected from a woman aged 40 to 50 with type 1 diabetes. The genes are TRBV7-7 and TRBJ2-1, with TRBD1 matching 7 bases. Material: Tregs from blood. CDR3 residues: CASSLLTGQGEQFF. The CDR3 bases are TGTGCTAGCAGCTTATTGACAGGGCAAGGTGAGCAGTTCTTC.